Listed here are 19 T cell receptor beta chains from one sample, sequenced in a study of T cells in Graves' hyperthyroidism and ophthalmopathy. The CDR3 regions of TCR beta were amplified from RNA transcripts. During a first-round RT-PCR of the TCR CDR3, the HTBI primer set was used. TCRdb reanalysed the multiplex PCR reads using MiXCR and keeps one entry per CDR3 protein. The repertoire consists of around 300,000 distinct CDR3 sequences, with approximately 15% occurring once and the leading ten covering around 23%. The sample consisted of blood. Source of these receptors: a woman in her twenties or thirties with Graves' hyperthyroidism.

This clonotype was seen repeatedly, ten times or more. The chain carries TRBV6-1 and TRBJ2-1; 10 positions agree with TRBD1. Germline trimming cut 7 bases from V and 6 bases from J; bases unmatched to any gene: 9. This CDR3 has 15 amino acids. Germline V gene lookup returns CDR1 MNHNS and CDR2 SASEGT. For the CDR3, the DNA is TGTGCCAGCAAACCCCGGGACAGGGGTAGCAATGAGCAGTTCTTC. Translation: CASKPRDRGSNEQFF.

This clonotype came up many times. J is TRBJ2-5 and V is TRBV20-1; D is perhaps TRBD1 (6 bases). Germline V gives CDR1 DFQATT, CDR2 SNEGSKA (reference sequence). This CDR3 has 14 amino acids. Trimming removed 5 bases at V and 2 bases at J, with 15 bases between. This CDR3 reads CSAREQGGQETQYF. In DNA, the CDR3 is TGCAGTGCTCGGGAACAGGGTGGGCAAGAGACCCAGTACTTC.

This clonotype came up many times. Here the CDR3 DNA reads TGTGCCAGCAGGTTAGCGGGAGGTGGTGAGCAGTTCTTC. Amino acid sequence: CASRLAGGGEQFF. J is TRBJ2-1 and V is TRBV2, with 10 positions matching TRBD2. Looked up from germline, CDR1 is SNHLY and CDR2 is FYNNEI. The CDR3 extends over 13 amino acids. V gave up 6 bases and J gave up 9 bases; unmatched junction bases: 5.

This clonotype was detected only a few times. This chain joins TRBV7-2 and TRBJ1-5; 7 nucleotides match TRBD1. The germline V gene encodes CDR1 SGHTA and CDR2 FQGNSA. The CDR3 is made up of 14 amino acids. V lost 5 bases and J lost 7; bases outside the gene matches: 8. CDR3 in amino acids: CASSLETGRQPQHF. In DNA, the CDR3 is TGTGCCAGCAGCCTCGAGACAGGGAGACAGCCCCAGCATTTT.

This chain joins TRBV20-1 and TRBJ1-5; 8 bases are a match to TRBD1. The CDR3 has 14 residues. Germline values: CDR1 DFQATT, CDR2 SNEGSKA (reference sequence). Trimming took 3 bases from V and 5 from J; bases not matched to a gene: 6. CDR3 in amino acids: CSARGTGGYQPQHF. In DNA form, the CDR3 reads TGCAGTGCTAGGGGGACAGGAGGCTATCAGCCCCAGCATTTT.

This rearrangement joins TRBV3-1 to TRBJ2-7; D gene uncertain. Germline V gene sequence: CDR1 LGHDT, CDR2 YNNKEL (reference sequence). This CDR3 spans 13 amino acids. Trimming cost V 4 bases and J 6 bases, with 13 bases left between them. The CDR3 loop reads CASSRGPLFEQYF. The CDR3 DNA reads as TGTGCCAGCAGCCGAGGCCCCCTGTTCGAGCAGTACTTC.

The J gene is TRBJ2-7, the V gene TRBV5-1; 12 bases are a match to TRBD2. J was trimmed by 7 bases and V by 0 bases; bases with no gene match: 8. The CDR3 covers 16 residues. In germline, CDR1 is SGHRS, CDR2 YFSETQ. The CDR3 region is CASSLGGLAGFEEQYF. The DNA of the CDR3 is TGCGCCAGCAGCTTGGGAGGACTAGCGGGATTCGAAGAGCAGTACTTC. The full variable domain, in which reference TRBV5-1 and TRBJ2-7 provide the parts outside the CDR3, is KAGVTQTPRYLIKTRGQQVTLSCSPISGHRSVSWYQQTPGQGLQFLFEYFSETQRNKGNFPGRFSGRQFSNSRSEMNVSTLELGDSALYLCASSLGGLAGFEEQYFGPGTRLTVT.

This clonotype appeared many times. The CDR3 reads CSVTLAGVVETQYF. In DNA form, the CDR3 reads TGCAGCGTCACACTAGCGGGAGTTGTAGAGACCCAGTACTTC. The chain employs TRBV29-1 and TRBJ2-5; 11 bases align to TRBD2. This CDR3 is 14 amino acids long. Losses at the gene ends were 6 bases for V and 4 bases for J; bases not matched to a gene: 7. From germline, CDR1 is SQVTM and CDR2 ANQGSEA.

DNA of the CDR3: TGTGCCAGCCACAACCCCGGGTCCCCCGAACCCCAGCATTTT. As protein: CASHNPGSPEPQHF. The chain is built from TRBV19 and TRBJ1-5, with D unresolved. The V end lost 9 bases, the J end lost 10 bases, and 22 bases lay between the germline ends. The V gene's germline CDR1 is LNHDA and CDR2 SQIVND (reference sequence). This CDR3 has 14 residues. Filled out from reference TRBV19 and TRBJ1-5, the complete variable domain reads DGGITQSPKYLFRKEGQNVTLSCEQNLNHDAMYWYRQDPGQGLRLIYYSQIVNDFQKGDIAEGYSVSREKKESFPLTVTSAQKNPTAFYLCASHNPGSPEPQHFGDGTRLSIL.

This clonotype came up a few times. The chain carries TRBV29-1 and TRBJ2-6; D possibly corresponds to TRBD2 (5 bases). Germline V lookup: CDR1 SQVTM, CDR2 ANQGSEA. CDR3 length: 14 residues. With 7 bases removed from V and 0 bases from J, the gap between germline ends came to 10 bases. The CDR3 here is CSGPRDSGANVLTF. DNA for the CDR3: TGCAGCGGTCCCCGGGACTCTGGGGCCAACGTCCTGACTTTC.

This clonotype was observed at least ten times. The rearrangement joins TRBV12-3 or TRBV12-4 to TRBJ2-3; TRBD1 agrees at 9 bases. The V segment lost 6 bases and the J segment 4 bases; nucleotides outside the gene matches: 2. CDR3 size: 13 residues. CDR3 in DNA: TGTGCCAGCAGGGACAGGGGCGCAGATACGCAGTATTTT. Translated: CASRDRGADTQYF.

V and J are TRBV7-9 and TRBJ2-1, with 15 bases matching TRBD2. The CDR3 consists of 18 residues. The V gene's germline CDR1 is SEHNR and CDR2 FQNEAQ (reference sequence). Unmatched junction bases numbered 9, after V lost 2 bases and J lost 7 bases. The CDR3 coding sequence is TGTGCCAGCAGCTTATTGTGGGGACTAGCGGGAGGAGGTAATGAGCAGTTCTTC. This codes for CASSLLWGLAGGGNEQFF.

This clonotype was seen more than once but under ten times. The chain links TRBV5-5 to TRBJ2-3, with no clear D. The V and J ends lost 0 bases and 2 bases respectively, with 10 bases between them. From germline, CDR1 is SGHKS and CDR2 YYEKEE (reference sequence). This CDR3 is 15 amino acids long. The CDR3 DNA sequence: TGTGCCAGCAGCTTGGCCACTCAATTCACAGATACGCAGTATTTT. Protein sequence: CASSLATQFTDTQYF.

The sample holds many counts of this clonotype. The CDR3, as DNA: TGTGCCATCAGGACTAGCGGGAACTACAATGAGCAGTTCTTC. Translated: CAIRTSGNYNEQFF. V gene TRBV2 combines with J gene TRBJ2-1, with 12 nucleotides matching TRBD2. V shed 10 bases, J shed 3 bases, and the junction held 4 bases outside the gene matches. The V gene's germline CDR1 is SNHLY and CDR2 FYNNEI. The CDR3 covers 14 residues.

This clonotype was recorded many times. V and J are TRBV19 and TRBJ1-5, with D tentatively TRBD1 (5 bases). This CDR3 comprises 15 residues. Germline CDR1 LNHDA, CDR2 SQIVND (reference sequence). V lost 11 bases and J lost 0, with 17 bases in between. The CDR3: CARLMRGDSNQPQHF. The CDR3 region has the DNA TGTGCCCGCTTGATGCGGGGCGATAGCAATCAGCCCCAGCATTTT.

This clonotype occurred a few times. This chain links TRBV20-1 with TRBJ2-7; D gene unclear. V was cut by 6 bases and J by 3 bases, with 9 bases left in between. The germline CDR1 and CDR2 sequences are DFQATT and SNEGSKA (reference sequence). There are 11 residues in the CDR3. CDR3 DNA: TGCAGTGCCAGCCAGAGCTACGAGCAGTACTTC. Protein product: CSASQSYEQYF.

This clonotype was observed many times. The chain employs TRBV6-1 and TRBJ1-1; D gene ambiguous. From germline, CDR1 is MNHNS and CDR2 SASEGT. The CDR3 extends over 17 amino acids. V was shortened by 1 base and J by 0 bases, with 15 bases between the two germline ends. Here the CDR3 DNA reads TGTGCCAGCAGTGAAGACTTCGGTTTAGGTGTGAACACTGAAGCTTTCTTT. It yields the protein CASSEDFGLGVNTEAFF.

This clonotype has ten or more counts. The V and J genes are TRBV7-9 and TRBJ2-3; no definite D call. V was pared by 0 bases and J by 2 bases, with 12 bases between. Germline V lookup: CDR1 SEHNR, CDR2 FQNEAQ (reference sequence). The CDR3 extends over 16 amino acids. The CDR3 reads CASSLATAQVTDTQYF. DNA for the CDR3: TGTGCCAGCAGCTTAGCCACGGCGCAGGTCACAGATACGCAGTATTTT.

The V call is TRBV5-4, the J call TRBJ2-6; tentative D call: TRBD2 (5 bases). This CDR3 comprises 15 residues. Trimming cost V 4 bases and J 1 base, with 9 bases left between them. Germline CDR1 reads SGHNT; CDR2 reads YYREEE (reference sequence). The CDR3 is CASSAGPSGANVLTF. CDR3 in DNA: TGTGCCAGCAGCGCGGGTCCTTCTGGGGCCAACGTCCTGACTTTC.